This TCR beta chain was captured by sequencing in a study of prognosis after radiotherapy for stage I lung cancer. Genomic DNA yielded TCR beta CDR3, amplified by two-round multiplex PCR. Gene-specific TRBV and TRBJ primers were used in PCR round one. TCRdb recomputed calls from the multiplex PCR reads with MiXCR, one row per CDR3 protein. The table lists roughly 12,000 distinct CDR3 sequences, 40% to 55% of them singletons. Looked up from germline, CDR1 is MNHGY and CDR2 is SVAAGI. The J segment lost 5 bases and the V segment lost 5 bases, leaving 14 bases of the junction unmatched. This CDR3 contains 17 residues.

J is TRBJ2-2 and V is TRBV6-9; 7 nucleotides match TRBD1. This clonotype was obtained from a donor over 45 with non-small cell lung cancer. Sequenced here: PBMCs, sampled before or after stereotactic body radiation therapy (not recorded which). CDR3 residues: CASSTVGQWSYTGELFF. The CDR3, as DNA: TGTGCCAGCAGTACGGTGGGACAGTGGTCGTATACCGGGGAGCTGTTTTTT.